This T cell receptor (beta chain) stems from a study of T cell responses to AZD1222 COVID-19 vaccine. TCRdb keeps only in-frame clones here, not all; method: immunoSEQ multiplex PCR. This sample has 100,000 to 150,000 clones; roughly 90% occur once, and the top ten carry just under 10%. This CDR3 region has 12 residues. V lost 4 bases and J 4 bases, leaving 8 bases between the germline ends. Germline CDR1 and CDR2: SGHRS and YFSETQ. This clone has only a few counts. The chain combines TRBV5-1 with TRBJ1-2; D might be TRBD1 (6 bases). The clonotype comes from an adult in good health. The sequencing used peripheral blood, collected on day 0 of AZD1222 vaccination. The DNA of the CDR3 is TGCGCCAGCAGCGCGACAGGCTATGGCTACACCTTC. Translated: CASSATGYGYTF.